The 3 T cell receptor beta chains presented below share a single source sample, sequenced in a study of Graves' ophthalmopathy and Graves' hyperthyroidism. Amplification of the TCR beta CDR3 regions used RNA transcripts (as template). The first-round RT-PCR employed HTBI primers together with the Qiagen OneStep RT-PCR kit. A multiplex PCR was then performed as the second round. TCRdb re-derived calls from the multiplex PCR reads in MiXCR, one entry per CDR3 protein. The table includes almost 400,000 distinct CDR3 sequences, around 16% detected once. Sequencing used peripheral blood. The receptors stem from a woman under 30 with Graves' ophthalmopathy.

Many counts were recorded for this clonotype. V usage is TRBV12-3 or TRBV12-4 and J usage is TRBJ1-2; D may be TRBD1 (5 bases). CDR3 size: 15 residues. The V end was cut by 7 bases, the J end by 1 base, with 16 bases between. CDR3: CASTLGQSFNYGYTF. The CDR3 DNA follows: TGTGCCAGCACCCTAGGACAATCTTTTAACTATGGCTACACCTTC.

The chain employs TRBV6-1 and TRBJ2-7, with a weak D call TRBD1 (6 bases). This CDR3 is 16 amino acids long. V lost 6 bases to trimming and J lost 0 bases, with 18 bases between them. Germline-derived CDR1 and CDR2 are MNHNS and SASEGT. The CDR3 DNA reads TGTGCCAGCAGGATGAGACAGGAATTTAGCTCCTACGAGCAGTACTTC. Residues: CASRMRQEFSSYEQYF.

The CDR3: CASSEGGRYGTEAFF. Written as DNA, the CDR3 is TGCGCCAGCAGTGAGGGGGGGCGGTATGGCACTGAAGCTTTCTTT. This chain uses TRBV10-1 with TRBJ1-1; the D gene is possibly TRBD1 (6 bases). Germline CDR1 WNHNN, CDR2 SYGVQD (reference sequence). The CDR3 runs 15 residues. Trimming removed 2 bases from V and 4 bases from J, with 14 bases in between.